The present T cell receptor (beta chain) was sequenced within a study of control samples from healthy donors and cancer patients. This table comes from immunoSEQ multiplex PCR, and its TCRdb copy is limited to in-frame clones, with some not included. The sample lists roughly 89,000 clones; 91% were seen once. CDR3 length: 12 amino acids. The germline V gene encodes CDR1 MNHEY and CDR2 SVGEGT. V was trimmed by 6 bases and J by 7 bases, leaving 10 bases between them. This TCR came from a man in his forties or fifties in good health. The sequenced sample consisted of blood. The chain combines TRBV6-2 or TRBV6-3 with TRBJ2-1; the D is unclear. CDR3 nucleotide sequence: TGTGCCAGCAGCGACTTTAGTAATGAGCAGTTCTTC. It codes for CASSDFSNEQFF.